The T cell receptor beta chain under discussion was sequenced for a study of beta chain features in type 1 diabetes. Study findings and constraints: It was not settled here whether HLA type affects TCRB rearrangement. Across all four CD4+ subsets, people with type 1 diabetes showed modestly shorter TCRB CDR3s.

The table lists this clone with a few counts. Its antigen is not identified. Averaging approximately 0.11 L, one heparinised blood draw was given by each donor. The authors obtained over 95% purity in all sorted populations. The CDR3 covers 12 residues. V lost 6 bases and J lost 8, with 11 bases in between. Germline V gene data show CDR1 as LNHDA and CDR2 as SQIVND (reference sequence). All of the isolated RNA was reverse transcribed, so expressed TCRB transcripts were sequenced. Assay: immunoSEQ multiplex PCR; the TCRdb copy retains only in-frame clones and omits some. The profile shows approximately 140,000 clones, roughly 10% of them singletons.

The sample consisted of central memory CD4+ T cells from blood. The V gene is TRBV19, the J gene TRBJ2-1; a possible D gene is TRBD1 (6 bases). The sequence came from a man under 40 with type 1 diabetes. CDR3 sequence: CASSKQGYEQFF. CDR3 coding DNA: TGTGCCAGTAGCAAACAGGGCTATGAGCAGTTCTTC.